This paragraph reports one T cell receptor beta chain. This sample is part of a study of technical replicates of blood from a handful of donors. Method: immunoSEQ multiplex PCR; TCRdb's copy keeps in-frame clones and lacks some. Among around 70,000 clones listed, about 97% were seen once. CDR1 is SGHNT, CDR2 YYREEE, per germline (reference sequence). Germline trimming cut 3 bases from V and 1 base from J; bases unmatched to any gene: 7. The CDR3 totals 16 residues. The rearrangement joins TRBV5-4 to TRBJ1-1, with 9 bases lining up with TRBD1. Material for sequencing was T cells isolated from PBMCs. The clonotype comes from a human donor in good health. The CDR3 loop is CASSSWTGARNTEAFF. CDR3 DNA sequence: TGTGCCAGCAGCTCCTGGACAGGGGCTAGGAACACTGAAGCTTTCTTT.